The 22 T cell receptor beta chains in this list originate from one sample, sequenced in a study of T cell responses to AZD1222 COVID-19 vaccine. Clones were sequenced by immunoSEQ multiplex PCR, and TCRdb holds only the in-frame ones, with some missing. The sample includes roughly 140,000 clones, around 87% of them seen just once. Source: peripheral blood, taken 28 days after the second AZD1222 dose. The receptor set was obtained from an adult who received the AZD1222 COVID-19 vaccine.

This chain joins TRBV20-1 and TRBJ2-5; TRBD2 matches at 7 bases. Germline V gives CDR1 DFQATT, CDR2 SNEGSKA (reference sequence). Trimming cost V 3 bases and J 0 bases; bases outside gene matches: 7. CDR3 length equals 15 residues. The CDR3 is CSASRSSGHQETQYF. In DNA form, the CDR3 reads TGCAGTGCTAGTAGGTCTAGCGGTCACCAAGAGACCCAGTACTTC.

The chain combines TRBV28 with TRBJ1-1; D is perhaps TRBD1 (5 bases). Trimming pared 6 bases from V and 1 base from J, leaving 12 bases between. Germline assignment: CDR1 MDHEN and CDR2 SYDVKM. This CDR3 comprises 14 residues. CDR3 DNA: TGTGCCAGCAGGCCGGGACGGCGGAACACTGAAGCTTTCTTT. It translates to CASRPGRRNTEAFF.

The chain uses TRBV5-1 and TRBJ1-6; 7 bases line up with TRBD1. The germline gives CDR1 SGHRS, CDR2 YFSETQ. V was pared by 0 bases and J by 8 bases, with 8 bases of the junction left unmatched. The CDR3 is 16 amino acids. CDR3 in amino acids: CASSLVNRGADSPLHF. As DNA, the CDR3 is TGCGCCAGCAGCTTGGTTAACAGGGGCGCGGATTCACCCCTCCACTTT.

For the CDR3, the DNA is TGTGCCAGCAGTTCCGGGAGAGGCACAGATACGCAGTATTTT. Encoded protein: CASSSGRGTDTQYF. The gene calls are TRBV6-2 or TRBV6-3 and TRBJ2-3; tentatively, D is TRBD2 (6 bases). Trimming shortened V by 4 bases and J by 1 base, and 9 bases separated the two germline ends. The CDR3 is made up of 14 amino acids. Germline CDR1 reads MNHEY; CDR2 reads SVGEGT.

This rearrangement joins TRBV5-1 to TRBJ2-7, with D possibly called TRBD1 or TRBD2 (6 bases each). The V end was cut by 2 bases, the J end by 3 bases, with 24 bases between. The CDR3 spans 18 residues. Germline V gene data show CDR1 as SGHRS and CDR2 as YFSETQ. DNA for the CDR3: TGCGCCAGCAGCTTTCCGAAGGGCGGCGGGGACATTTTCTACGAGCAGTACTTC. Amino acid sequence: CASSFPKGGGDIFYEQYF. The full variable domain, with the rest looked up from reference TRBV5-1 and TRBJ2-7, is KAGVTQTPRYLIKTRGQQVTLSCSPISGHRSVSWYQQTPGQGLQFLFEYFSETQRNKGNFPGRFSGRQFSNSRSEMNVSTLELGDSALYLCASSFPKGGGDIFYEQYFGPGTRLTVT.

This clone has just a few counts. V is TRBV2 and J is TRBJ2-7; 7 bases are shared with TRBD1. CDR1 SNHLY and CDR2 FYNNEI come from the germline V gene. The CDR3 extends over 19 amino acids. J lost 3 bases, V lost 1 base, and 18 bases had no gene match. For the CDR3, the DNA is TGTGCCAGCAGTGAAGTAGAGATTTGGGACAGTCCCTATCACTACGAGCAGTACTTC. Translated, it gives CASSEVEIWDSPYHYEQYF. Supplemented by reference TRBV2 and TRBJ2-7, the full variable domain reads EPEVTQTPSHQVTQMGQEVILRCVPISNHLYFYWYRQILGQKVEFLVSFYNNEISEKSEIFDDQFSVERPDGSNFTLKIRSTKLEDSAMYFCASSEVEIWDSPYHYEQYFGPGTRLTVT.

The chain couples TRBV6-4 to TRBJ2-1; TRBD2 agrees at 7 bases. The germline CDR1 and CDR2 sequences are MRHNA and SNTAGT. This CDR3 has 15 amino acids. Trimming at V came to 0 bases and at J to 6 bases, leaving 5 bases not matched to a gene. The CDR3 protein is CASSDSIGGSNEQFF. Written as DNA, the CDR3 is TGTGCCAGCAGTGACTCGATCGGCGGGAGCAATGAGCAGTTCTTC.

This chain links TRBV5-4 with TRBJ1-5; no definite D call. The CDR3 loop spans 16 amino acids. Trimming took 4 bases from V and 1 from J, leaving 15 bases between them. CDR1 and CDR2 from the germline V gene are SGHNT and YYREEE (reference sequence). The CDR3 DNA reads as TGTGCCAGCAGCCCGGGATCCCCGGACAGCAATCAGCCCCAGCATTTT. Amino acids: CASSPGSPDSNQPQHF. The full variable domain, in which reference TRBV5-4 and TRBJ1-5 provide the parts outside the CDR3, is ETGVTQSPTHLIKTRGQQVTLRCSSQSGHNTVSWYQQALGQGPQFIFQYYREEENGRGNFPPRFSGLQFPNYSSELNVNALELDDSALYLCASSPGSPDSNQPQHFGDGTRLSIL.

The sample holds a few counts of this clone. The chain carries TRBV28 and TRBJ2-2, with D perhaps matching TRBD1 (6 bases). The V gene's germline CDR1 is MDHEN and CDR2 SYDVKM. The CDR3 sequence is 16 residues long. V shed 6 bases and J shed 0 bases, with 14 bases lying between them. Here the CDR3 reads CASSPLYRANTGELFF. CDR3 sequence (DNA): TGTGCCAGCAGCCCCTTATACAGGGCGAACACCGGGGAGCTGTTTTTT.

The chain couples TRBV28 to TRBJ1-1; 9 bases line up with TRBD1. J lost 10 bases, V lost 6 bases, and 12 bases had no gene match. The CDR3 consists of 14 residues. The V gene's germline CDR1 is MDHEN and CDR2 SYDVKM. CDR3 nucleotide sequence: TGTGCCAGCAGCGGGACAGGGCAAGGTTGGACAGCTTTCTTT. Translating it yields CASSGTGQGWTAFF. Full variable domain (remainder filled in from reference TRBV28 and TRBJ1-1): DVKVTQSSRYLVKRTGEKVFLECVQDMDHENMFWYRQDPGLGLRLIYFSYDVKMKEKGDIPEGYSVSREKKERFSLILESASTNQTSMYLCASSGTGQGWTAFFGQGTRLTVV.

The chain employs TRBV19 and TRBJ2-3, with 13 positions matching TRBD2. Per germline, CDR1 LNHDA and CDR2 SQIVND (reference sequence). This CDR3 region has 16 residues. J lost 2 bases, V lost 7 bases, and 6 bases had no gene match. The CDR3: CASNLLAGGNTDTQYF. CDR3 nucleotide sequence: TGTGCCAGTAACCTACTAGCGGGAGGGAACACAGATACGCAGTATTTT.

V is TRBV28 and J is TRBJ1-1; 8 bases line up with TRBD1. There are 14 residues in the CDR3. The germline gives CDR1 MDHEN, CDR2 SYDVKM. The trim removed 2 bases at V and 5 bases at J, leaving 4 bases unmatched. The CDR3 DNA reads TGTGCCAGCAGTTTAACAGGGGGTAGGACTGAAGCTTTCTTT. This translates into CASSLTGGRTEAFF.

The chain links TRBV9 to TRBJ2-7; 7 bases match TRBD1. Germline CDR1 reads SGDLS; CDR2 reads YYNGEE. V dropped 0 bases and J dropped 0; count of bases not matched to a gene: 3. The CDR3 totals 15 residues. The CDR3 DNA sequence: TGTGCCAGCAGCGTAGCACAGGGGTCCTCCTACGAGCAGTACTTC. Amino acids: CASSVAQGSSYEQYF.

The rearrangement links TRBV7-9 to TRBJ2-2; D not certain. CDR1 is SEHNR and CDR2 is FQNEAQ in the germline V gene (reference sequence). V gave up 3 bases and J gave up 5 bases, with 4 bases separating them. The CDR3 is 12 residues long. The CDR3 DNA follows: TGTGCCAGCAGCTTCGGTACCGGGGAGCTGTTTTTT. Residues: CASSFGTGELFF.

This chain uses TRBV28 with TRBJ1-3; D call uncertain. CDR1 is MDHEN, CDR2 SYDVKM, per germline. The germline V and J ends were trimmed by 5 bases and 0 bases, with 8 bases remaining between them. The CDR3 loop spans 14 amino acids. For the CDR3, the DNA is TGTGCCAGCAGTCCCCCGGGCTCTGGAAACACCATATATTTT. It codes for CASSPPGSGNTIYF.

The V gene is TRBV24-1, the J gene TRBJ2-1, with 11 positions matching TRBD1. This CDR3 has 18 residues. CDR1 KGHDR and CDR2 SFDVKD come from the germline V gene. The V gene end was trimmed by 4 bases and the J gene end by 0 bases; junction bases not matched to a gene: 7. CDR3 region: CATSEISGTGGSYNEQFF. In DNA form, the CDR3 reads TGTGCCACCAGTGAAATATCCGGGACAGGGGGCTCCTACAATGAGCAGTTCTTC.

The rearrangement links TRBV5-1 to TRBJ2-1; D perhaps matches TRBD1 (6 bases). Trimming shortened V by 4 bases and J by 4 bases, and 9 bases separated the two germline ends. The CDR3 contains 13 residues. The germline V gene encodes CDR1 SGHRS and CDR2 YFSETQ. The CDR3 bases are TGCGCCAGCAGCCTGACAGGTTACAATGAGCAGTTCTTC. Its protein is CASSLTGYNEQFF.

This chain joins TRBV4-2 and TRBJ2-2, with D possibly TRBD2 on 6 matching bases. The CDR3 consists of 16 residues. Germline-derived CDR1 and CDR2 are LGHNA and YNFKEQ. The germline V and J ends were trimmed by 0 bases and 5 bases, with 13 bases remaining between them. The CDR3 region has the DNA TGTGCCAGCAGCCAAGAACCCAGCGGGTCAACCGGGGAGCTGTTTTTT. Translated, it gives CASSQEPSGSTGELFF.

The genes are TRBV6-2 or TRBV6-3 and TRBJ2-7, with D perhaps matching TRBD2 (6 bases). The V gene's germline CDR1 is MNHEY and CDR2 SVGEGT. V lost 1 base, J lost 6 bases, and 16 bases lay in between. The CDR3 is 15 residues long. For the CDR3, the DNA is TGTGCCAGCAGTTACTTCGCGGGGATAGGGTCCGAGCAGTACTTC. The encoded protein is CASSYFAGIGSEQYF.

The V gene is TRBV7-6, the J gene TRBJ2-1, with 13 bases fitting TRBD2. Germline V gives CDR1 SGHVS, CDR2 FNYEAQ. The length of the CDR3 is 17 residues. V lost 5 bases, J lost 2 bases, and 6 bases stayed unmatched. CDR3 in DNA: TGTGCCAGCAGCCCTGGGACTAGCGGGGTCACCTACAATGAGCAGTTCTTC. As protein: CASSPGTSGVTYNEQFF.

This chain connects TRBV18 to TRBJ2-2; D assignment may be TRBD1 or TRBD2 (5 bases each). V lost 3 bases, J lost 1 base, and 12 bases lay in between. Germline CDR1 reads KGHSH; CDR2 reads LQKENI. The CDR3 runs 16 residues. CDR3 in amino acids: CASSPSGQQNTGELFF. Here the CDR3 DNA reads TGTGCCAGCTCACCGTCGGGGCAACAGAACACCGGGGAGCTGTTTTTT.

CDR3 protein: CASSPLQGLGEAFF. The CDR3 bases are TGTGCCAGCAGTCCTCTACAGGGCCTGGGTGAAGCTTTCTTT. V usage is TRBV7-8 and J usage is TRBJ1-1; perhaps TRBD1 as D (6 bases). The CDR3 has 14 amino acids. The V gene's germline CDR1 is SGHVS and CDR2 FQNEAQ. Trimming stripped 6 bases from V and 7 bases from J, with 18 bases between.